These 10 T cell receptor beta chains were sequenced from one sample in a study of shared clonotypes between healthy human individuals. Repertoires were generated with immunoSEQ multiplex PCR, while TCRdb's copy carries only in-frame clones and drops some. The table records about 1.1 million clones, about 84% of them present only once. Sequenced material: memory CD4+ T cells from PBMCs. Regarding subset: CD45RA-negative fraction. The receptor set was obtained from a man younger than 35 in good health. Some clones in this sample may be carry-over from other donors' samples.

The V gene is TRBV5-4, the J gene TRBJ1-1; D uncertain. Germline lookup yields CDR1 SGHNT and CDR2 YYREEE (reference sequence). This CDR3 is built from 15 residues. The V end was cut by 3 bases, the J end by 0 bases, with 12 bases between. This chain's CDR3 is CASSSYSRMNTEAFF. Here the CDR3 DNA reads TGTGCCAGCAGCTCCTACAGCCGCATGAACACTGAAGCTTTCTTT. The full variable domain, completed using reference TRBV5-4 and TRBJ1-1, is ETGVTQSPTHLIKTRGQQVTLRCSSQSGHNTVSWYQQALGQGPQFIFQYYREEENGRGNFPPRFSGLQFPNYSSELNVNALELDDSALYLCASSSYSRMNTEAFFGQGTRLTVV.

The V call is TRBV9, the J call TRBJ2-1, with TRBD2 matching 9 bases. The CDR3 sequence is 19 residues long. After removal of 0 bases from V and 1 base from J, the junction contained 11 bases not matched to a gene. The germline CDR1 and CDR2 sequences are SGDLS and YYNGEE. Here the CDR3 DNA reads TGTGCCAGCAGCGTAGTGCTGGCGGGAGGGCCGTCGTCCTACAATGAGCAGTTCTTC. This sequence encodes CASSVVLAGGPSSYNEQFF.

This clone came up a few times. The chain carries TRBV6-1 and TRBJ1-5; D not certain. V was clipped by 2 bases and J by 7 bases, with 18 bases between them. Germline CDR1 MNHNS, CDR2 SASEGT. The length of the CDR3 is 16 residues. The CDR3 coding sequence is TGTGCCAGCAGTGAAAGGCCCCATTTTATGACCCAGCCCCAGCATTTT. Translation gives CASSERPHFMTQPQHF.

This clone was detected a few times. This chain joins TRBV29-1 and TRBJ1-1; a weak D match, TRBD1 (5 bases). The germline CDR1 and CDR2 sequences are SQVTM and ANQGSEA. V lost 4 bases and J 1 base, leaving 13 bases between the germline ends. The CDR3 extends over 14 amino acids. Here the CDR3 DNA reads TGCAGCGTTGGGGCCCGGGGCGGGAACACTGAAGCTTTCTTT. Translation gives CSVGARGGNTEAFF.

CDR3 protein: CASSASPGKETQYF. CDR3 coding DNA: TGTGCCAGCAGCGCATCTCCGGGGAAAGAGACCCAGTACTTC. J is TRBJ2-5 and V is TRBV5-6; a weak D match, TRBD2 (5 bases). V was clipped by 4 bases and J by 3 bases, with 13 bases between them. Germline values: CDR1 SGHDT, CDR2 YYEEEE. The CDR3 has 14 amino acids.

The CDR3 sequence: CASSAGNSGANVLTF. The CDR3 DNA follows: TGCGCCAGCAGCGCCGGCAACTCTGGGGCCAACGTCCTGACTTTC. The gene calls are TRBV5-1 and TRBJ2-6; D is undetermined. This CDR3 has 15 amino acids. Germline assignment: CDR1 SGHRS and CDR2 YFSETQ. V shed 4 bases and J shed 0 bases, with 8 bases lying between them.

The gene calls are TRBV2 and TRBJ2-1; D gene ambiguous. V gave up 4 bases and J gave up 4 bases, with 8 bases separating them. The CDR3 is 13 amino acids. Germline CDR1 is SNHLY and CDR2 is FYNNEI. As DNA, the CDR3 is TGTGCCAGCAGTGTGGGTCAGTACAATGAGCAGTTCTTC. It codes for CASSVGQYNEQFF.

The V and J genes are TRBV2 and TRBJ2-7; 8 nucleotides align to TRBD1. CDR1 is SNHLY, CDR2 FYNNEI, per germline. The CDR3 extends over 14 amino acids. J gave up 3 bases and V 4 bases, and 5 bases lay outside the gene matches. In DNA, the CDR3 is TGTGCCAGCAGTGGGAGGACAGGGCGCTACGAGCAGTACTTC. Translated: CASSGRTGRYEQYF.

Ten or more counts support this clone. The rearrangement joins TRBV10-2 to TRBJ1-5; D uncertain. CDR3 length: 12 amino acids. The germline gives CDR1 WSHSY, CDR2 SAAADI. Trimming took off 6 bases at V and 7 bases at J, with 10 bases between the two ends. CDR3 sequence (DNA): TGCGCCAGCAGGGGTGAGGCCCAGCCCCAGCATTTT. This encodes CASRGEAQPQHF.

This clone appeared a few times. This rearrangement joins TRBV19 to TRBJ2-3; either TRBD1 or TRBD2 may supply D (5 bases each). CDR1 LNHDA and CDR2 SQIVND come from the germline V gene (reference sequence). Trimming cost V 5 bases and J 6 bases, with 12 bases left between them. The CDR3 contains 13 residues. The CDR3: CASSSRGTDTQYF. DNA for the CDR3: TGTGCCAGTAGTTCCCGAGGGACCGATACGCAGTATTTT.